One sample yielded the 15 T cell receptor beta chains listed below, sequenced in a study of PD-1 blockade in mismatch repair-deficient tumors. Method: immunoSEQ multiplex PCR; TCRdb's copy keeps in-frame clones and lacks some. The table has about 60,000 clones, around 89% seen once. Sequenced material: peripheral blood, taken 52 weeks after starting pembrolizumab. The origin of the receptors is an adult with mismatch repair-deficient cancer.

This rearrangement joins TRBV4-3 to TRBJ2-7; TRBD2 aligns across 11 bases. Trimming at V came to 3 bases and at J to 6 bases, leaving 4 bases not matched to a gene. This CDR3 has 14 residues. CDR1 and CDR2 from the germline V gene are LGHNA and YSLEER. The CDR3 here is CASSQDLAGGEQYF. The CDR3 nucleotides are TGCGCCAGCAGCCAGGATCTAGCGGGAGGCGAGCAGTACTTC.

This clone was seen only a few times. The chain links TRBV29-1 to TRBJ1-2; TRBD1 agrees at 9 bases. Per germline, CDR1 SQVTM and CDR2 ANQGSEA. The CDR3 is 13 residues long. The V segment lost 4 bases and the J segment 4 bases; nucleotides outside the gene matches: 4. The CDR3: CSVVGTGSYGYTF. In DNA, the CDR3 is TGCAGCGTTGTCGGGACAGGGTCCTATGGCTACACCTTC.

The table lists this clone with a count of one. The chain links TRBV13 to TRBJ2-7; 7 nucleotides agree with TRBD2. V shed 5 bases, J shed 4 bases, and the junction held 5 bases outside the gene matches. Germline V gene data show CDR1 as PRHDT and CDR2 as FYEKMQ (reference sequence). There are 13 residues in the CDR3. The CDR3 region has the DNA TGTGCCAGCAGCCGCCCGGGGGGATACGAGCAGTACTTC. Amino acid sequence: CASSRPGGYEQYF.

The J gene is TRBJ2-2, the V gene TRBV7-9, with D tentatively TRBD2 (5 bases). The V and J ends lost 5 bases and 6 bases respectively, with 13 bases between them. CDR1 and CDR2 from the germline V gene are SEHNR and FQNEAQ (reference sequence). The CDR3 spans 14 residues. DNA of the CDR3: TGTGCCAGCAGCGGAAGAGGTAGCGCCGGGGAGCTGTTTTTT. It translates to CASSGRGSAGELFF. Using reference TRBV7-9 and TRBJ2-2 for the parts outside the CDR3, the full variable domain is DTGVSQNPRHKITKRGQNVTFRCDPISEHNRLYWYRQTLGQGPEFLTYFQNEAQLEKSRLLSDRFSAERPKGSFSTLEIQRTEQGDSAMYLCASSGRGSAGELFFGEGSRLTVL.

The V call is TRBV5-1, the J call TRBJ2-1, with TRBD1 matching over 7 bases. Trimming removed 0 bases from V and 2 bases from J; junction bases left unmatched: 2. Looked up from germline, CDR1 is SGHRS and CDR2 is YFSETQ. The CDR3 is 15 residues long. The CDR3 protein is CASSLEGGTYNEQFF. The DNA for the CDR3 is TGCGCCAGCAGCTTGGAAGGGGGCACCTACAATGAGCAGTTCTTC.

The chain recombines TRBV29-1 with TRBJ2-7, with TRBD2 matching over 8 bases. The CDR3 sequence is 12 residues long. The ends lost 5 bases at V and 7 bases at J; junction bases unmatched: 7. The germline gives CDR1 SQVTM, CDR2 ANQGSEA. The CDR3 protein is CSVKAGEGEQYF. The CDR3 nucleotides read TGCAGCGTTAAAGCGGGGGAAGGGGAGCAGTACTTC.

The chain joins TRBV28 to TRBJ2-5; TRBD2 is a possible D gene (6 bases). V was trimmed by 6 bases and J by 11 bases, leaving 25 bases between them. Germline V CDR1 and CDR2: MDHEN, SYDVKM. The length of the CDR3 is 15 residues. The CDR3 here is CASSPPRALLREQYF. Here the CDR3 DNA reads TGTGCCAGCAGCCCCCCTCGAGCCCTACTACGGGAGCAGTACTTC.

The genes are TRBV7-9 and TRBJ2-3, with unresolved D. The germline V gene has CDR1 SEHNR and CDR2 FQNEAQ (reference sequence). The CDR3 consists of 15 residues. V lost 3 bases, J lost 1 base, and 11 bases lay in between. CDR3 sequence (DNA): TGTGCCAGCAGCTTCCCCGATAGGGGCACAGATACGCAGTATTTT. Protein sequence: CASSFPDRGTDTQYF.

The chain uses TRBV18 and TRBJ2-7; D perhaps matches TRBD2 (6 bases). The CDR3 contains 14 residues. Trimming removed 0 bases at V and 1 base at J, with 7 bases between. Germline V gives CDR1 KGHSH, CDR2 LQKENI. CDR3 bases: TGTGCCAGCTCACCACCGGCGGGGTCCTACGAGCAGTACTTC. Translated: CASSPPAGSYEQYF.

The gene calls are TRBV29-1 and TRBJ1-2, with 12 bases that match TRBD1. Germline assignment: CDR1 SQVTM and CDR2 ANQGSEA. The CDR3 is 15 amino acids. Trimming took 0 bases from V and 7 from J; bases not matched to a gene: 6. The CDR3 DNA reads TGCAGCGTTGAAGACTGGGGACAGGGGGCGACTGGCTACACCTTC. Its protein product is CSVEDWGQGATGYTF.

The V and J genes are TRBV2 and TRBJ2-3; TRBD2 is a possible D gene (5 bases). The CDR3 loop spans 14 amino acids. V gave up 8 bases and J gave up 0 bases, with 12 bases separating them. Germline values: CDR1 SNHLY, CDR2 FYNNEI. The CDR3 loop is CASEGEGSTDTQYF. In DNA form, the CDR3 reads TGTGCCAGCGAGGGAGAAGGAAGCACAGATACGCAGTATTTT. The whole variable domain, remainder taken from reference TRBV2 and TRBJ2-3, is EPEVTQTPSHQVTQMGQEVILRCVPISNHLYFYWYRQILGQKVEFLVSFYNNEISEKSEIFDDQFSVERPDGSNFTLKIRSTKLEDSAMYFCASEGEGSTDTQYFGPGTRLTVL.

The chain employs TRBV27 and TRBJ1-5; TRBD1 matches at 8 bases. Trimming took 5 bases from V and 3 from J; bases not matched to a gene: 15. This CDR3 comprises 18 residues. Germline V gene data show CDR1 as MNHEY and CDR2 as SMNVEV (reference sequence). The CDR3 nucleotides are TGTGCCAGCAGTACCCGGGGGCTTCGACAGGGGTTCAATCAGCCCCAGCATTTT. Translation: CASSTRGLRQGFNQPQHF.

In nucleotides, the CDR3 is TGCAGCGCCGGGAGGGGGCAGGAGACAGATACGCAGTATTTT. It specifies CSAGRGQETDTQYF. The rearrangement uses TRBV29-1 and TRBJ2-3, with TRBD2 as a possible D gene (8 bases). Germline V gene sequence: CDR1 SQVTM, CDR2 ANQGSEA. V gave up 7 bases and J gave up 3 bases, with 17 bases separating them. The CDR3 consists of 14 residues.

The genes are TRBV5-4 and TRBJ2-5; D ambiguous. Germline lookup yields CDR1 SGHNT and CDR2 YYREEE (reference sequence). The V end was cut by 4 bases, the J end by 2 bases, with 9 bases between. The CDR3 runs to 13 residues. In nucleotides, the CDR3 is TGTGCCAGCAGCATTCAGCAGCAAGAGACCCAGTACTTC. It yields the protein CASSIQQQETQYF.

The V and J genes are TRBV4-1 and TRBJ2-1, with a possible D match to TRBD2 (6 bases). The CDR3 is 13 residues long. Trimming cost V 4 bases and J 3 bases, with 7 bases left between them. Germline CDR1 is MGHRA and CDR2 is YSYEKL. This chain's CDR3 is CASSLGGYNEQFF. In DNA, the CDR3 is TGCGCCAGCAGCCTCGGGGGCTACAATGAGCAGTTCTTC.